The sequence of this T cell receptor (beta chain) was determined in a study of shared clonotypes between healthy human individuals. Across the study: For every donor, three CD4 naive, three CD4 memory, two CD8 naive and one CD8 memory plates were used. Findings of the study overall: Clonotypes which were not shared had lower generation probabilities than clonotypes that all four donors shared. Sample collection involved blood only; tissue repertoires are likely different.

Sequencing was performed with immunoSEQ multiplex PCR; in TCRdb, only in-frame clones are kept and a portion is missing. The table shows 2 million to 2.5 million clones, with 85% to 95% occurring only once. Germline CDR1 reads ENHRY; CDR2 reads SYGVKD. V lost 7 bases and J 1 base, leaving 10 bases between the germline ends. CDR3 length: 13 residues. A word on this clone: Its target is not known.

The specimen was naive CD4+ T cells from PBMCs. Specified subset: CD45RA+ positively selected. The J gene is TRBJ1-1, the V gene TRBV10-3; D remains ambiguous. This TCR was recovered from a man aged 18 to 35 in good health. Some clones in this sample may be carry-over from other donors' samples. The CDR3 nucleotides are TGTGCCATCACCCAGGCTAAGAACACTGAAGCTTTCTTT. It encodes CAITQAKNTEAFF.